This T cell receptor beta chain was documented in a study of siplizumab effects on memory and regulatory T cells. The CDR3 totals 14 residues. V gave up 4 bases and J gave up 7 bases, with 17 bases separating them. The V gene's germline CDR1 is SGHNT and CDR2 YYREEE (reference sequence). Study-wide findings and caveats: With siplizumab, Treg-derived clones averaged approximately 66% of mappable alloreactive CD4+ clones, versus around 25% in controls. An assignable phenotype, naive or memory, was missing from roughly 76-95% of proliferating CD4+ or CD8+ clones. There appeared to be greater diversity in naive T cells than in memory cells, and naive T cells seemed major contributors to the alloresponse. Proliferating siplizumab-culture Tregs lacked confirmation of suppressive function.

Sequencing used immunoSEQ multiplex PCR; TCRdb keeps in-frame clones, though not all of them. This repertoire shows about 120,000 clones, approximately 94% found once; its top ten account for roughly 1.5%. A word on this clone: Its antigen is as yet unknown.

This TCR derives from a human donor in good health. The sample comprised non-Treg CD4+ T cells sorted from blood. The chain has TRBV5-4 and TRBJ1-2, with D perhaps TRBD1 (5 bases). CDR3 DNA: TGTGCCAGCAGCCAGGCAGGAGCAGGGCCTGGCTACACCTTC. It codes for CASSQAGAGPGYTF.